Presented here are 19 T cell receptor beta chains from one specimen sequenced in a study of control samples from healthy donors and cancer patients (dated by TCRdb to 2020 to 2022). The library was generated by the immunoSEQ multiplex PCR assay. Imported from immuneACCESS, the table was reduced by TCRdb to in-frame sequences with V and J called. These copies leave out some clones; in studies compared against another copy, an unresolved V gene accounts for under half, and the cause of the remainder is not known. Here the sample has about 72,000 clones; roughly 92% occur a single time. The biggest ten clones account for 5.8% of the sample. Input material: blood. These receptors all come from a woman in her fifties or sixties in good health.

V usage is TRBV12-3 or TRBV12-4 and J usage is TRBJ2-7; no clear D gene. Trimming cost V 3 bases and J 9 bases, with 15 bases left between them. The CDR3 runs to 13 residues. This CDR3 is CASSFETNTRQYF. The CDR3 DNA reads as TGTGCCAGCAGTTTCGAGACAAATACGAGGCAGTACTTC.

V usage is TRBV6-5 and J usage is TRBJ1-2; 10 bases match TRBD1. In germline, CDR1 is MNHEY, CDR2 SVGAGI. The CDR3 covers 15 residues. The J segment lost 3 bases and the V segment lost 6 bases, leaving 7 bases of the junction unmatched. The CDR3 DNA sequence: TGTGCCAGCAGAAGTCCCGGGACAGGGGACTATGGCTACACCTTC. It is translated as CASRSPGTGDYGYTF.

The chain is built from TRBV24-1 and TRBJ1-5, with a weak D call TRBD1 (6 bases). V was trimmed by 5 bases and J by 0 bases, leaving 10 bases between them. The CDR3 runs to 15 residues. Germline values: CDR1 KGHDR, CDR2 SFDVKD. CDR3 in DNA: TGTGCCACCAGTGGGACAGTACATAGCAATCAGCCCCAGCATTTT. Protein: CATSGTVHSNQPQHF.

This rearrangement joins TRBV5-1 to TRBJ2-7; 7 bases map to TRBD2. CDR1 and CDR2 (germline): SGHRS, YFSETQ. This CDR3 region has 16 residues. V shed 1 base, J shed 2 bases, and the junction held 9 bases outside the gene matches. As DNA, the CDR3 is TGCGCCAGCAGCTTGTTGAAGGGCGGGAGCACCTACGAGCAGTACTTC. Amino acids: CASSLLKGGSTYEQYF.

The chain links TRBV7-3 to TRBJ2-2; D is uncertain. This CDR3 contains 13 residues. Germline V gives CDR1 SGHTA, CDR2 FQGTGA. V was trimmed by 6 bases and J by 5 bases, leaving 10 bases between them. The CDR3 nucleotides read TGTGCCAGCAGTTCGATAGAAACCGGGGAGCTGTTTTTT. Translation gives CASSSIETGELFF.

The gene calls are TRBV29-1 and TRBJ2-2; D call uncertain. Trimming removed 1 base at V and 2 bases at J, with 5 bases between. This CDR3 spans 13 amino acids. From germline, CDR1 is SQVTM and CDR2 ANQGSEA. The CDR3 bases are TGCAGCGTTGAAGTACAAAACACCGGGGAGCTGTTTTTT. Translating gives CSVEVQNTGELFF.

This clone was found a few times. This chain connects TRBV6-5 to TRBJ2-7; D is ambiguous. The CDR3 covers 11 residues. V lost 8 bases, J lost 7 bases, and 12 bases lay in between. CDR1 and CDR2 from the germline V gene are MNHEY and SVGAGI. CDR3 sequence (DNA): TGTGCCAGCTGGTCGCGCCTGGAGCAGTACTTC. It specifies CASWSRLEQYF.

The chain links TRBV5-4 to TRBJ1-1; D is uncertain. V lost 3 bases, J lost 3 bases, and 12 bases lay in between. This CDR3 contains 14 residues. Germline CDR1 SGHNT, CDR2 YYREEE (reference sequence). DNA for the CDR3: TGTGCCAGCAGCTCCTCCGGATTCTACACTGAAGCTTTCTTT. This codes for CASSSSGFYTEAFF.

The CDR3 region is CASSVVPSNNEQFF. The CDR3 nucleotides are TGTGCCAGCAGCGTAGTTCCTAGCAACAATGAGCAGTTCTTC. The chain carries TRBV9 and TRBJ2-1; possibly TRBD2 for D (5 bases). CDR1 is SGDLS and CDR2 is YYNGEE in the germline V gene. The V end was cut by 0 bases, the J end by 5 bases, with 9 bases between. CDR3 length equals 14 residues.

The CDR3: CASSRDSSNQPQHF. The CDR3, as DNA: TGTGCCAGCAGTAGGGACAGTTCCAATCAGCCCCAGCATTTT. The V gene is TRBV27, the J gene TRBJ1-5; TRBD1 matches at 7 bases. The germline CDR1 and CDR2 sequences are MNHEY and SMNVEV (reference sequence). V shed 5 bases, J shed 3 bases, and the junction held 4 bases outside the gene matches. CDR3 length: 14 amino acids.

The J gene is TRBJ1-4, the V gene TRBV4-2; 7 nucleotides align to TRBD1. The junction had 7 bases not matched to a gene; V was cut back by 2 bases and J by 7 bases. CDR3 length equals 15 residues. CDR1 and CDR2 from the germline V gene are LGHNA and YNFKEQ. The CDR3 nucleotides are TGTGCCAGCAGCCAATCCCACCCAGGGGGTGAAAAACTGTTTTTT. Translating it yields CASSQSHPGGEKLFF.

V and J are TRBV7-2 and TRBJ2-1; no clear D gene. The V and J ends lost 6 bases and 0 bases respectively, with 12 bases between them. In germline, CDR1 is SGHTA, CDR2 FQGNSA. The CDR3 has 15 residues. The CDR3 DNA sequence: TGTGCCAGCAGGGCGGTAGGAAGCTCCTACAATGAGCAGTTCTTC. It translates to CASRAVGSSYNEQFF.

The J gene is TRBJ2-7, the V gene TRBV7-2, with 8 bases that match TRBD1. The CDR3 runs 14 residues. The V and J ends lost 5 bases and 2 bases, in that order; junction bases with no gene match: 5. The V gene's germline CDR1 is SGHTA and CDR2 FQGNSA. CDR3 bases: TGTGCCAGCAGCCCCGGACAGGGCGCCTACGAGCAGTACTTC. Residues: CASSPGQGAYEQYF. Using reference TRBV7-2 and TRBJ2-7 for the parts outside the CDR3, the full variable domain is GAGVSQSPSNKVTEKGKDVELRCDPISGHTALYWYRQSLGQGLEFLIYFQGNSAPDKSGLPSDRFSAERTGGSVSTLTIQRTQQEDSAVYLCASSPGQGAYEQYFGPGTRLTVT.

This chain connects TRBV7-3 to TRBJ2-3, with D possibly being TRBD2 (6 bases). CDR1 and CDR2 from the germline V gene are SGHTA and FQGTGA. The CDR3 is 15 residues long. Trimming took 3 bases from V and 2 from J, leaving 12 bases between them. The CDR3 here is CASSFLGGVTDTQYF. DNA of the CDR3: TGTGCCAGCAGCTTTCTCGGCGGGGTCACAGATACGCAGTATTTT.

This clone was counted a single time. This CDR3 reads CSAPRAGWSFF. The CDR3 bases are TGCAGTGCCCCGAGGGCGGGGTGGTCTTTCTTT. The V and J genes are TRBV20-1 and TRBJ1-1, with D hard to call. This CDR3 contains 11 residues. CDR1 DFQATT and CDR2 SNEGSKA come from the germline V gene (reference sequence). V gave up 6 bases and J gave up 12 bases, with 17 bases separating them.

The chain recombines TRBV5-1 with TRBJ1-1; D gene unclear. The CDR3 contains 13 residues. Germline CDR1 SGHRS, CDR2 YFSETQ. V was clipped by 1 base and J by 2 bases, with 6 bases between them. Written as DNA, the CDR3 is TGCGCCAGCAGCTTGAACAGAAACACTGAAGCTTTCTTT. Translation gives CASSLNRNTEAFF.

The chain recombines TRBV28 with TRBJ1-4; no clear D gene. CDR3 length equals 11 residues. V lost 2 bases, J lost 11 bases, and 6 bases lay in between. Germline V CDR1 and CDR2: MDHEN, SYDVKM. CDR3 nucleotide sequence: TGTGCCAGCAGTTTAATAGGGAAACTGTTTTTT. Encoded protein: CASSLIGKLFF. The complete variable domain, with remaining parts taken from reference TRBV28 and TRBJ1-4, reads DVKVTQSSRYLVKRTGEKVFLECVQDMDHENMFWYRQDPGLGLRLIYFSYDVKMKEKGDIPEGYSVSREKKERFSLILESASTNQTSMYLCASSLIGKLFFGSGTQLSVL.

This clone was detected once. This chain links TRBV3-1 (or the pseudogene TRBV3-2) with TRBJ1-6; TRBD1 agrees at 10 bases. From germline, CDR1 is LGHDT and CDR2 YNNKEL (reference sequence). J gave up 7 bases and V 6 bases, and 3 bases lay outside the gene matches. The CDR3 contains 14 residues. Written as DNA, the CDR3 is TGTGCCAGCAGGGGACAGGGGAGGAATTCACCCCTCCACTTT. Protein product: CASRGQGRNSPLHF.

This clone was counted once. V usage is TRBV2 and J usage is TRBJ1-5; weak D call: TRBD1 (5 bases). Germline V gene data show CDR1 as SNHLY and CDR2 as FYNNEI. The CDR3 has 14 residues. The V and J ends lost 4 bases and 3 bases respectively, with 10 bases between them. As DNA, the CDR3 is TGTGCCAGCAGTGTGCTGACAGCCAATCAGCCCCAGCATTTT. Translated: CASSVLTANQPQHF.